One and the same sample provided the 32 T cell receptor beta chains below, sequenced in a study of T cell responses to AZD1222 COVID-19 vaccine. Profiling relied on immunoSEQ multiplex PCR, and the TCRdb table lists in-frame clones only, not all of them. The table records 95,000 to 100,000 clones, 80% to 90% of them present only once. The sample here was peripheral blood, taken on day 0 of AZD1222 vaccination. All receptors come from an adult in good health.

The chain is built from TRBV27 and TRBJ1-1; 12 nucleotides agree with TRBD1. J lost 5 bases, V lost 4 bases, and 8 bases had no gene match. Germline values: CDR1 MNHEY, CDR2 SMNVEV (reference sequence). The CDR3 is 16 residues long. The CDR3: CASSSRGQGALTEAFF. Here the CDR3 DNA reads TGTGCCAGCAGTTCAAGGGGACAGGGGGCTTTAACTGAAGCTTTCTTT.

This chain joins TRBV11-1 and TRBJ2-3, with D possibly TRBD1 on 6 matching bases. Germline CDR1 is SGHAT and CDR2 is FQDESV (reference sequence). The length of the CDR3 is 16 residues. Trimming removed 1 base from V and 0 bases from J, with 11 bases in between. Here the CDR3 DNA reads TGTGCCAGCAGCTTAGAACCAGGGGTTAGCACAGATACGCAGTATTTT. This translates into CASSLEPGVSTDTQYF.

V gene TRBV25-1 combines with J gene TRBJ1-2; the D is unclear. The germline CDR1 and CDR2 sequences are MGHDK and SYGVNS. Deletions cut 3 bases from V and 4 bases from J, with 6 bases between. The CDR3 consists of 12 residues. For the CDR3, the DNA is TGTGCCAGCAGTGAGGGTCCCTATGGCTACACCTTC. Encoded protein: CASSEGPYGYTF.

The chain recombines TRBV5-1 with TRBJ1-1; tentative D call: TRBD1 (5 bases). The V end was cut by 4 bases, the J end by 5 bases, with 12 bases between. Germline CDR1 reads SGHRS; CDR2 reads YFSETQ. There are 13 residues in the CDR3. In DNA, the CDR3 is TGCGCCAGCAGCAGCGGGGCTCGGACTGAAGCTTTCTTT. Protein: CASSSGARTEAFF.

The chain recombines TRBV19 with TRBJ1-3; the D gene is possibly TRBD1 (5 bases). Deletions cut 10 bases from V and 7 bases from J, with 11 bases between. The germline V gene encodes CDR1 LNHDA and CDR2 SQIVND (reference sequence). The CDR3 sequence is 11 residues long. CDR3: CATAGRNTIYF. The CDR3 DNA follows: TGTGCCACCGCAGGGAGGAACACCATATATTTT.

The rearrangement links TRBV9 to TRBJ1-1; no reliable D call. Germline V lookup: CDR1 SGDLS, CDR2 YYNGEE. Trimming pared 7 bases from V and 3 bases from J, leaving 16 bases between. The CDR3 consists of 14 residues. The CDR3 protein is CASQGRAGDTEAFF. CDR3 nucleotide sequence: TGTGCCAGCCAAGGGCGTGCCGGAGACACTGAAGCTTTCTTT. The whole variable domain, remainder taken from reference TRBV9 and TRBJ1-1, is DSGVTQTPKHLITATGQRVTLRCSPRSGDLSVYWYQQSLDQGLQFLIQYYNGEERAKGNILERFSAQQFPDLHSELNLSSLELGDSALYFCASQGRAGDTEAFFGQGTRLTVV.

This sequence joins TRBV12-5 and TRBJ2-5; maybe TRBD1 (6 bases). Between the trimmed V and J ends, which lost 3 bases and 5 bases, there was a span of 13 bases. From germline, CDR1 is LGHNT and CDR2 FRNRAP. CDR3 length equals 14 residues. Here the CDR3 reads CASGFSRGWETQYF. The CDR3 bases are TGTGCTAGTGGTTTTTCCAGGGGCTGGGAGACCCAGTACTTC.

The V and J genes are TRBV5-5 and TRBJ1-1; 7 bases are a match to TRBD1. Unmatched junction bases numbered 4, after V lost 4 bases and J lost 1 base. The CDR3 extends over 14 amino acids. The germline V gene has CDR1 SGHKS and CDR2 YYEKEE (reference sequence). The DNA for the CDR3 is TGTGCCAGCAGCCGAGGGACAGCGAACACTGAAGCTTTCTTT. Amino acids: CASSRGTANTEAFF.

Of note for this clone: Other DNA sequences in the sample encode the same CDR3. V is TRBV28 and J is TRBJ1-1; 10 bases fit TRBD1. This CDR3 contains 14 residues. Unmatched junction bases numbered 8, after V lost 6 bases and J lost 7 bases. The germline V gene has CDR1 MDHEN and CDR2 SYDVKM. The CDR3 DNA reads as TGTGCCAGCAGCTATCCTGGACAGGGGGGTGAAGCTTTCTTT. Its translation: CASSYPGQGGEAFF.

V and J are TRBV5-1 and TRBJ2-1; D unresolved. V lost 6 bases to trimming and J lost 9 bases, with 19 bases between them. Per germline, CDR1 SGHRS and CDR2 YFSETQ. The length of the CDR3 is 14 residues. The CDR3 DNA reads TGCGCCAGCACACCCCGGACCGGATCGGCTGAGCAGTTCTTC. It encodes CASTPRTGSAEQFF. Supplemented by reference TRBV5-1 and TRBJ2-1, the full variable domain reads KAGVTQTPRYLIKTRGQQVTLSCSPISGHRSVSWYQQTPGQGLQFLFEYFSETQRNKGNFPGRFSGRQFSNSRSEMNVSTLELGDSALYLCASTPRTGSAEQFFGPGTRLTVL.

V usage is TRBV4-3 and J usage is TRBJ1-5, with TRBD1 matching over 10 bases. CDR3 size: 16 residues. Trimming cost V 0 bases and J 5 bases; bases outside gene matches: 4. CDR1 is LGHNA, CDR2 YSLEER, per germline. This chain's CDR3 is CASSQDPGQGYQPQHF. CDR3 DNA: TGCGCCAGCAGCCAAGATCCGGGACAGGGGTATCAGCCCCAGCATTTT.

This sequence joins TRBV30 and TRBJ1-2; tentative D call: TRBD1 (6 bases). The CDR3 covers 14 residues. Germline lookup yields CDR1 GTSNPN and CDR2 SVGIG (reference sequence). Trimming took 0 bases from V and 4 from J, leaving 12 bases between them. In DNA form, the CDR3 reads TGTGCCTGGAGTGTAAGGGAGGGGGGCTATGGCTACACCTTC. Translated, it gives CAWSVREGGYGYTF.

DNA of the CDR3: TGTGCCAGCAGCTTTATAGGGGTGGAGGGCTACACCTTC. Translated, it gives CASSFIGVEGYTF. The rearrangement uses TRBV5-5 and TRBJ1-2, with D tentatively TRBD1 (5 bases). The CDR3 runs 13 residues. Germline V lookup: CDR1 SGHKS, CDR2 YYEKEE (reference sequence). Deletions cut 2 bases from V and 8 bases from J, with 13 bases between.

This clone occurred once. The rearrangement uses TRBV7-8 and TRBJ2-3; D may be TRBD1 (6 bases). Between the trimmed V and J ends, which lost 5 bases and 6 bases, there was a span of 24 bases. CDR1 and CDR2 from the germline V gene are SGHVS and FQNEAQ. This CDR3 has 17 residues. CDR3 nucleotide sequence: TGTGCCAGCAGCCAAACGGGCAGGGGAGTAGCCTACGATACGCAGTATTTT. Encoded protein: CASSQTGRGVAYDTQYF.

The chain couples TRBV19 to TRBJ2-7; the match to TRBD2 covers 9 bases. Losses at the gene ends were 1 base for V and 2 bases for J; bases not matched to a gene: 0. The CDR3 contains 14 residues. CDR1 and CDR2 from the germline V gene are LNHDA and SQIVND (reference sequence). The CDR3 here is CASSIASGAYEQYF. CDR3 nucleotides: TGTGCCAGTAGTATAGCTAGCGGGGCCTACGAGCAGTACTTC.

The V and J genes are TRBV6-5 and TRBJ1-1, with D hard to call. The CDR3 is 15 residues long. The ends were cut back, 0 bases at V and 0 bases at J, with 8 bases in the middle. Germline CDR1 and CDR2: MNHEY and SVGAGI. The CDR3 region has the DNA TGTGCCAGCAGTTACTCGCTGATCTTGAACACTGAAGCTTTCTTT. Its translation: CASSYSLILNTEAFF.

V gene TRBV3-1 (or the pseudogene TRBV3-2) combines with J gene TRBJ2-7; D remains unclear. Trimming removed 2 bases at V and 3 bases at J, with 11 bases between. The germline V gene has CDR1 LGHDT and CDR2 YNNKEL (reference sequence). This CDR3 is built from 14 residues. Here the CDR3 DNA reads TGTGCCAGCAGCCAAAGCTGGGGTAACTACGAGCAGTACTTC. It yields the protein CASSQSWGNYEQYF.

J is TRBJ1-1 and V is TRBV10-1; D not certain. This CDR3 is 13 amino acids long. The V end was cut by 7 bases, the J end by 0 bases, with 9 bases between. Germline V CDR1 and CDR2: WNHNN, SYGVQD (reference sequence). The CDR3 DNA follows: TGCGCCAGCACTCGATATATGAACACTGAAGCTTTCTTT. It yields the protein CASTRYMNTEAFF.

This chain links TRBV7-2 with TRBJ2-2; a possible D gene is TRBD1 (5 bases). The length of the CDR3 is 15 residues. Per the germline V gene, CDR1 is SGHTA and CDR2 is FQGNSA. Trimming took 6 bases from V and 0 from J, leaving 11 bases between them. This CDR3 is CASRSQGSNTGELFF. The DNA of the CDR3 is TGTGCCAGCAGATCCCAGGGTTCGAACACCGGGGAGCTGTTTTTT.

The V and J genes are TRBV6-5 and TRBJ1-1; the D is unclear. The germline gives CDR1 MNHEY, CDR2 SVGAGI. The CDR3 totals 13 residues. V was cut by 5 bases and J by 6 bases, with 13 bases left in between. The CDR3 nucleotides read TGTGCCAGCAGTAAGATTAGGAGGGCTGAAGCTTTCTTT. Residues: CASSKIRRAEAFF.

The J gene is TRBJ1-3, the V gene TRBV4-3; tentative D call: TRBD1 (5 bases). Trimming left V 0 bases short and J 4 bases short, with 13 bases between. This CDR3 spans 16 amino acids. Germline CDR1 and CDR2: LGHNA and YSLEER. The CDR3 spells CASSQDTGGEGNTIYF. DNA of the CDR3: TGCGCCAGCAGCCAAGATACGGGGGGGGAAGGAAACACCATATATTTT.

This sequence joins TRBV15 and TRBJ1-1; 7 bases align to TRBD1. Per the germline V gene, CDR1 is LNHNV and CDR2 is YYDKDF (reference sequence). The junction had 6 bases not matched to a gene; V was cut back by 1 base and J by 4 bases. The CDR3 covers 15 residues. The CDR3 region is CATSRGGQVGTEAFF. The CDR3 coding sequence is TGTGCCACCAGCAGAGGAGGACAGGTAGGCACTGAAGCTTTCTTT.

This clone has a single count. The rearrangement links TRBV18 to TRBJ2-5; D gene unclear. Germline lookup yields CDR1 KGHSH and CDR2 LQKENI. The length of the CDR3 is 13 residues. V was cut by 3 bases and J by 0 bases, with 5 bases left in between. This chain's CDR3 is CASSPSYQETQYF. CDR3 coding DNA: TGTGCCAGCTCACCTAGCTACCAAGAGACCCAGTACTTC.

The chain couples TRBV23-1 to TRBJ2-7, with TRBD2 as a possible D gene (7 bases). TRBV23-1 has ORF status, its function being uncertain. Trimming removed 3 bases at V and 0 bases at J, with 24 bases between. The CDR3 has 19 residues. CDR3 DNA: TGCGCCAGCAGTCAGGGAGGGGGATTTCGGGGCTTTAGCTCCTACGAGCAGTACTTC. Protein product: CASSQGGGFRGFSSYEQYF.

This rearrangement joins TRBV7-2 to TRBJ2-3, with 7 bases fitting TRBD2. J gave up 7 bases and V 0 bases, and 10 bases lay outside the gene matches. Germline assignment: CDR1 SGHTA and CDR2 FQGNSA. The CDR3 length is 16 residues. The CDR3 here is CASSLALGGGANTQYF. Here the CDR3 DNA reads TGTGCCAGCAGCTTAGCGCTCGGCGGGGGTGCGAATACGCAGTATTTT.

The chain uses TRBV7-3 and TRBJ2-5; 8 positions agree with TRBD2. V shed 3 bases and J 5 bases; nucleotides not matched to a gene: 5. CDR1 and CDR2 from the germline V gene are SGHTA and FQGTGA. The CDR3 runs to 14 residues. CDR3 in amino acids: CASSFSGGAETQYF. The CDR3 DNA is TGTGCCAGCAGCTTCTCGGGGGGGGCCGAGACCCAGTACTTC.

V usage is TRBV2 and J usage is TRBJ1-4, with 9 bases fitting TRBD1. From germline, CDR1 is SNHLY and CDR2 FYNNEI. CDR3 size: 17 residues. The ends lost 6 bases at V and 8 bases at J; junction bases unmatched: 16. The DNA of the CDR3 is TGTGCCAGCAGGGGACTGGTAGGGGACAGGGAGGGAGAAAAACTGTTTTTT. It specifies CASRGLVGDREGEKLFF.

The table lists this clone with a few counts. The chain links TRBV4-2 to TRBJ1-3; D is uncertain. The germline CDR1 and CDR2 sequences are LGHNA and YNFKEQ. V was clipped by 3 bases and J by 0 bases, with 12 bases between them. The CDR3 covers 16 residues. The CDR3 sequence: CASSHLGPRSGNTIYF. Written as DNA, the CDR3 is TGTGCCAGCAGCCACCTTGGACCGCGCTCTGGAAACACCATATATTTT.

Concerning this clone itself: A read error may account for a junction end that differs from germline. This sequence joins TRBV7-9 and TRBJ1-2; a weak D match, TRBD1 (6 bases). CDR1 is SEHNR, CDR2 FQNEAQ, per germline (reference sequence). The CDR3 runs to 12 residues. CDR3 bases: TGTGCCAGCAGCTTCCAGGGGAGGGACGCCCTCTTC. This encodes CASSFQGRDALF.

Of note for this clone: The junction departs from the called germline gene at one end, perhaps through a read error. The V and J genes are TRBV7-7 and TRBJ1-1; perhaps TRBD1 as D (5 bases). Germline V CDR1 and CDR2: SSHAT, FNYEAQ (reference sequence). The CDR3 length is 15 residues. The CDR3 protein is CASSSPSRVNTEAFF. The CDR3 nucleotides are TGTGCTAGCAGCTCACCGTCCAGGGTGAACACTGAAGCTTTCTTT.

V gene TRBV19 combines with J gene TRBJ2-2, with 12 nucleotides matching TRBD1. V shed 9 bases, J shed 6 bases, and the junction held 11 bases outside the gene matches. This CDR3 region has 16 residues. The germline gives CDR1 LNHDA, CDR2 SQIVND (reference sequence). The DNA for the CDR3 is TGTGCCAGCGTCCCGTGGGACAGGGGGCGGCCCGGGGAGCTGTTTTTT. It translates to CASVPWDRGRPGELFF.

This clone was observed once. V and J are TRBV5-1 and TRBJ1-2, with D possibly matching TRBD1 (5 bases). V gave up 4 bases and J gave up 1 base, with 11 bases separating them. CDR3 size: 14 residues. Looked up from germline, CDR1 is SGHRS and CDR2 is YFSETQ. The chain's CDR3 is CASSTDSFNYGYTF. CDR3 nucleotides: TGCGCCAGCAGCACCGACAGTTTTAACTATGGCTACACCTTC.